This entry lists 14 T cell receptor beta chains sequenced from one sample in a study of cytomegalovirus exposure and HLA in healthy donors. 13 Jbeta primers and 60 Vbeta primers were used for the PCR. The protocol was immunoSEQ multiplex PCR, while the TCRdb copy is restricted to in-frame clones and leaves out a portion. The data show some 130,000 clones, approximately 80% seen once. The sample was PBMCs. The receptor source for this set is a man younger than 45 in good health and CMV-seronegative.

The chain is built from TRBV27 and TRBJ1-2, with TRBD1 matching over 7 bases. V was pared by 2 bases and J by 2 bases, with 2 bases of the junction left unmatched. The CDR3 sequence is 14 residues long. From germline, CDR1 is MNHEY and CDR2 SMNVEV (reference sequence). The CDR3 nucleotides read TGTGCCAGCAGTTTAGACAGGGTGAACTATGGCTACACCTTC. Translation gives CASSLDRVNYGYTF.

This rearrangement joins TRBV5-1 to TRBJ2-5; 10 bases match TRBD2. The V and J ends lost 4 bases and 2 bases, in that order; junction bases with no gene match: 11. This CDR3 is 17 amino acids long. Germline CDR1 SGHRS, CDR2 YFSETQ. CDR3 bases: TGCGCCAGCAGCCCCCTTTCTGTAGCGGGAGGTCAAGAGACCCAGTACTTC. Its protein product is CASSPLSVAGGQETQYF.

The V call is TRBV7-2, the J call TRBJ1-1; a weak D match, TRBD1 (6 bases). The CDR3 loop spans 17 amino acids. Between the trimmed V and J ends, which lost 5 bases and 1 base, there was a span of 20 bases. Per the germline V gene, CDR1 is SGHTA and CDR2 is FQGNSA. This CDR3 is CASSGHGWARGNTEAFF. In nucleotides, the CDR3 is TGTGCCAGCAGCGGGCACGGTTGGGCCAGGGGGAACACTGAAGCTTTCTTT.

The V gene is TRBV6-5, the J gene TRBJ2-3; 13 nucleotides line up with TRBD2. There are 14 residues in the CDR3. Germline CDR1 is MNHEY and CDR2 is SVGAGI. The V gene end was trimmed by 8 bases and the J gene end by 4 bases; junction bases not matched to a gene: 3. CDR3 amino acids: CASRLAGGPDTQYF. The CDR3 DNA reads as TGTGCCAGCCGACTAGCGGGAGGACCAGATACGCAGTATTTT.

This clone was detected only once. The chain has TRBV27 and TRBJ1-5, with 8 bases identical to TRBD1. The CDR3 is made up of 13 amino acids. The germline V gene encodes CDR1 MNHEY and CDR2 SMNVEV (reference sequence). The J segment lost 6 bases and the V segment lost 3 bases, leaving 1 base of the junction unmatched. CDR3 sequence: CASSLTGVQPQHF. DNA of the CDR3: TGTGCCAGCAGTTTGACAGGGGTTCAGCCCCAGCATTTT.

The chain combines TRBV28 with TRBJ1-5; D is undetermined. The CDR3 is 13 residues long. Trimming shortened V by 7 bases and J by 3 bases, and 10 bases separated the two germline ends. Germline-derived CDR1 and CDR2 are MDHEN and SYDVKM. The CDR3 loop is CASKVGDNQPQHF. The CDR3, as DNA: TGTGCCAGCAAGGTAGGAGACAATCAGCCCCAGCATTTT.

This clone has only a few counts. The chain has TRBV10-3 and TRBJ2-7, with a weak D call TRBD1 (6 bases). V was trimmed by 6 bases and J by 5 bases, leaving 17 bases between them. The length of the CDR3 is 14 residues. The germline CDR1 and CDR2 sequences are ENHRY and SYGVKD. CDR3: CAISAGTTGNEQYF. CDR3 coding DNA: TGTGCCATCAGCGCTGGGACAACAGGGAACGAGCAGTACTTC.

The chain is built from TRBV18 and TRBJ1-3; D possibly corresponds to TRBD1 (5 bases). This CDR3 contains 16 residues. The V gene's germline CDR1 is KGHSH and CDR2 LQKENI. Trimming took 5 bases from V and 0 from J, leaving 14 bases between them. The CDR3 bases are TGTGCCAGCTCATTCTTGACAGCCCGCTCTGGAAACACCATATATTTT. Protein: CASSFLTARSGNTIYF. The whole variable domain, filled in from reference TRBV18 and TRBJ1-3, reads NAGVMQNPRHLVRRRGQEARLRCSPMKGHSHVYWYRQLPEEGLKFMVYLQKENIIDESGMPKERFSAEFPKEGPSILRIQQVVRGDSAAYFCASSFLTARSGNTIYFGEGSWLTVV.

This clone was recorded a few times. V is TRBV5-1 and J is TRBJ1-1; a weak D match, TRBD1 (5 bases). The CDR3 runs 13 residues. In germline, CDR1 is SGHRS, CDR2 YFSETQ. V was pared by 6 bases and J by 1 base, with 10 bases between. The CDR3, as DNA: TGCGCCAGCATGGTGGGGGGGAACACTGAAGCTTTCTTT. Amino acids: CASMVGGNTEAFF. The full variable domain, with the rest looked up from reference TRBV5-1 and TRBJ1-1, is KAGVTQTPRYLIKTRGQQVTLSCSPISGHRSVSWYQQTPGQGLQFLFEYFSETQRNKGNFPGRFSGRQFSNSRSEMNVSTLELGDSALYLCASMVGGNTEAFFGQGTRLTVV.

The chain carries TRBV29-1 and TRBJ2-1; TRBD2 matches 10 bases. Germline V gene lookup returns CDR1 SQVTM and CDR2 ANQGSEA. The length of the CDR3 is 13 residues. The ends lost 6 bases at V and 4 bases at J; junction bases unmatched: 3. The CDR3 nucleotides read TGCAGCGTACCTAGCGGGAGTTACAATGAGCAGTTCTTC. Encoded protein: CSVPSGSYNEQFF.

The gene calls are TRBV10-3 and TRBJ2-5; TRBD2 agrees at 11 bases. This CDR3 comprises 15 residues. Losses at the gene ends were 8 bases for V and 1 base for J; bases not matched to a gene: 6. Germline loops: CDR1 ENHRY, CDR2 SYGVKD. CDR3 coding DNA: TGTGCCATCGGGACTAGCGGTGCGTTCCAAGAGACCCAGTACTTC. Residues: CAIGTSGAFQETQYF.

This rearrangement joins TRBV19 to TRBJ2-2, with 10 bases aligning to TRBD2. Trimming at V came to 4 bases and at J to 0 bases, leaving 2 bases not matched to a gene. Germline V gives CDR1 LNHDA, CDR2 SQIVND (reference sequence). The CDR3 has 16 amino acids. CDR3 residues: CASSTGLASNTGELFF. DNA for the CDR3: TGTGCCAGTAGTACGGGACTAGCGTCGAACACCGGGGAGCTGTTTTTT.

The V and J genes are TRBV5-8 and TRBJ2-1; the match to TRBD1 covers 7 bases. V shed 2 bases, J shed 2 bases, and the junction held 1 base outside the gene matches. CDR3 size: 14 residues. CDR1 SGHTS and CDR2 YDEGEE come from the germline V gene. CDR3 protein: CASSFGTAYNEQFF. CDR3 sequence (DNA): TGTGCCAGCAGCTTTGGGACAGCCTACAATGAGCAGTTCTTC.

Only a few counts were recorded for this clone. The chain carries TRBV7-9 and TRBJ1-4; tentatively, D is TRBD1 (5 bases). The CDR3 is 13 residues long. Germline V gene lookup returns CDR1 SEHNR and CDR2 FQNEAQ (reference sequence). With 2 bases removed from V and 7 bases from J, the gap between germline ends came to 8 bases. The CDR3 DNA is TGTGCCAGCAGCTTACCAGGGTTTGAAAAACTGTTTTTT. It codes for CASSLPGFEKLFF.